This T cell receptor beta chain came from a study of blood T cell repertoires in COVID-19. Clones were sequenced by immunoSEQ multiplex PCR, and TCRdb holds only the in-frame ones, with some missing. Among about 200,000 clones listed, 88% were seen once. The ends were cut back, 3 bases at V and 3 bases at J, with 11 bases in the middle. Germline values: CDR1 WNHNN, CDR2 SYGVQD (reference sequence). The CDR3 loop spans 14 amino acids. Sequencing input: peripheral blood. This receptor was taken from a middle-aged man with acute or convalescent COVID-19. This chain connects TRBV10-1 to TRBJ2-5; D perhaps matches TRBD2 (6 bases). This CDR3 reads CASSEEWGEETQYF. In DNA form, the CDR3 reads TGCGCCAGCAGTGAAGAGTGGGGGGAAGAGACCCAGTACTTC.